This TCR beta chain appears in the sequencing data of a study of T cells expressing NK-cell markers (dated by TCRdb to the early 2020s). The study in broad terms: TCR beta-chain repertoires were profiled in sorted CD3+CD56+NKG2C+, CD3+CD56+NKG2C- and CD3+CD56-NKG2C+ T-cell subsets from about 8 donors. Among the eight sequenced donors, seven were HCMV-seropositive and one was HCMV-seronegative. Randomly selected healthy volunteers, three men and five women, were used as the eight sequenced donors. The libraries were sequenced on Illumina HiSeq 2000/2500, MiSeq or NextSeq, producing 2 x 150 bp reads. What the work shows at the level of the full study, not this receptor alone: In six donors, the dominant CD3+CD56+NKG2C+ clonotypes ranked among the top 10 CD8+ clonotypes, making up roughly 1.0-7.0% of CD8+ T cells. Those dominant clonotypes were again the most abundant among CD3+CD56-NKG2C+ cells in several donors, at about 28.3-65%. Whether the expanded NKG2C-expressing T cell clones were specific for HCMV antigens was left unclear.

HCMV serostatus was determined by detecting HCMV-specific IgG in serum with a commercial ELISA kit. Ficoll density gradient centrifugation was used to isolate peripheral blood mononuclear cells from blood. Sequencer: Illumina HiSeq 2000. TCR beta cDNA libraries were made by 5'RACE template switching that added a universal primer site and unique molecular identifiers. cDNA synthesis was primed from the TCR beta constant segment, followed by two successive PCR amplification steps. Processing in the source paper ran as follows. MIGEC handled demultiplexing of the reads and grouping by UMI, while MiTCR was used to assemble and quantify clonotypes. To exclude erroneous sequences, any TCR cDNA sequence not supported by at least two reads was discarded. The tcR package was used for downstream repertoire analysis, and clonotypes were matched between fractions using CDR3 nucleotide sequence together with V segment. VDJmatch was used to annotate antigen specificity against VDJdb, with one amino acid substitution in CDR3 permitted. After TCRdb reprocessed the reads, each CDR3 protein sequence was kept as one row, without DNA. TCRdb's processing, not the authors', yielded these V and J calls. Per the sample table, the count is approximately 110,000 distinct CDR3 sequences. Roughly 18% of the sample lies in the top ten.

From its cysteine to its phenylalanine, the CDR3 spans 11 amino acids. Only the protein is available. CDR1 DFQATT and CDR2 SNEGSKA were looked up in the germline V gene (reference sequence). Note on this clonotype: This clone's antigen is unknown.

This TCR derives from a woman between 18 and 70 years old in good health. Material for sequencing was blood T cells: a sorted CD56 or NKG2C T cell subset, CD4+ or CD8+ T cells, or bulk PBMC T cells (not recorded which). Here the chain combines TRBV20-1 and TRBJ1-2. The CDR3 has the sequence CSATTADGYTF.